This T cell receptor beta chain emerged from a study of post-analysis software for immune sequencing data. General study points: Several TRBV segments occurring more often in patients than controls included TRBV5-6, TRBV5-1 and TRBV20-1.

Germline lookup yields CDR1 DFQATT and CDR2 SNEGSKA (reference sequence). The CDR3 consists of 14 residues. The V end was cut by 0 bases, the J end by 7 bases, with 15 bases between. In regard to this clonotype: Its antigen is as yet unknown.

Prepared libraries of TCR beta cDNA carried unique molecular identifiers. TCRdb reprocessed the PCR reads via MiXCR and lists one record per CDR3 protein. The table has 650,000 to 850,000 distinct CDR3 sequences, roughly 46% seen once. Sequenced input: blood. This sequence originates from a girl between 5 and 17 years old with multiple sclerosis. V gene TRBV20-1 combines with J gene TRBJ1-2; D call uncertain. The CDR3 loop is CSARDRLTGGGYTF. The CDR3, as DNA: TGCAGTGCTAGAGACCGGCTAACCGGTGGTGGCTACACCTTC.